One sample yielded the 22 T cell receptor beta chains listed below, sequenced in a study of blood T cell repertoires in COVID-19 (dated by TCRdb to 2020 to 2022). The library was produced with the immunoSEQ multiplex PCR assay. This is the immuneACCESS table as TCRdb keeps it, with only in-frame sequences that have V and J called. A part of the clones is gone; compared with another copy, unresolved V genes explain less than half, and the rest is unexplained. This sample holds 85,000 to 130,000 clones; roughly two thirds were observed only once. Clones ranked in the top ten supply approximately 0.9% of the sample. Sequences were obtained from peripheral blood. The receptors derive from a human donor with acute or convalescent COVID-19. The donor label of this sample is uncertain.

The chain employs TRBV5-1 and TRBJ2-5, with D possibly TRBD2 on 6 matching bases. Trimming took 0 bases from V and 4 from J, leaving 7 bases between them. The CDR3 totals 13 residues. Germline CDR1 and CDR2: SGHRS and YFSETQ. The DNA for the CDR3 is TGCGCCAGCAGCTTGGTCGGGAGAGAGACCCAGTACTTC. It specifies CASSLVGRETQYF.

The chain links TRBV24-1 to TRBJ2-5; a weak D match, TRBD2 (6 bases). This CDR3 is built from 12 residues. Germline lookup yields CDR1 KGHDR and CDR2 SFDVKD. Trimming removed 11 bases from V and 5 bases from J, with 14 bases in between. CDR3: CAKKEGWETQYF. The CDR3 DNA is TGTGCCAAGAAGGAGGGATGGGAGACCCAGTACTTC.

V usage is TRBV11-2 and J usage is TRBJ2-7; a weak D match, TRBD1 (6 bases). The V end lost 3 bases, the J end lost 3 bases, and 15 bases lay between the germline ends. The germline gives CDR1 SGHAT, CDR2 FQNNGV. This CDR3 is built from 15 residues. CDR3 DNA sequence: TGTGCCAGCAGCTTCGACCGGGACACCCACTACGAGCAGTACTTC. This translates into CASSFDRDTHYEQYF.

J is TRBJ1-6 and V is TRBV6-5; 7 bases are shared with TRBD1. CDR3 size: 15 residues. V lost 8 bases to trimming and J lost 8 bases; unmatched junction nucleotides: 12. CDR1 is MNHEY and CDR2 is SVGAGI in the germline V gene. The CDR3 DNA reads TGTGCCAGCCTTCCCGGGACAGTTGGGCATTCACCCCTCCACTTT. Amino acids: CASLPGTVGHSPLHF.

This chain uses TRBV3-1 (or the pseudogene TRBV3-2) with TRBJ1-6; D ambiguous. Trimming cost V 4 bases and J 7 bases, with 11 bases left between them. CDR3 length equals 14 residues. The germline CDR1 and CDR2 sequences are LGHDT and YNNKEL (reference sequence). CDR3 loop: CASSPSISNSPLHF. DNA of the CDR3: TGTGCCAGCAGCCCGAGTATATCGAATTCACCCCTCCACTTT.

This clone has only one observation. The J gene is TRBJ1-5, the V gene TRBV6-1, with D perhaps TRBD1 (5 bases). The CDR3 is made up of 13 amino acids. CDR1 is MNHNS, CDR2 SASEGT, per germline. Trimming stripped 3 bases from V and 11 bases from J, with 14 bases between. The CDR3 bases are TGTGCCAGCAGTGAGCCGGGGGAGAGAACCCAGCATTTT. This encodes CASSEPGERTQHF.

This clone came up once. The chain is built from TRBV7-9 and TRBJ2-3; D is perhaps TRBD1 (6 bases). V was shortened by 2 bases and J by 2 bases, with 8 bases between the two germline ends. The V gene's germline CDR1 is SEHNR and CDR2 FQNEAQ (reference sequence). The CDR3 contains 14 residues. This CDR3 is CASSLTGNTDTQYF. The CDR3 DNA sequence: TGTGCCAGCAGCTTAACAGGGAACACAGATACGCAGTATTTT.

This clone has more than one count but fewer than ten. The CDR3 nucleotides read TGCGCCAGCAGCCCCGGAGACAGGTATAATGAAAAACTGTTTTTT. Amino acids: CASSPGDRYNEKLFF. This rearrangement joins TRBV5-1 to TRBJ1-4; weak D call: TRBD1 (6 bases). Germline values: CDR1 SGHRS, CDR2 YFSETQ. The CDR3 extends over 15 amino acids. The germline V and J ends were trimmed by 4 bases and 4 bases, with 14 bases remaining between them.

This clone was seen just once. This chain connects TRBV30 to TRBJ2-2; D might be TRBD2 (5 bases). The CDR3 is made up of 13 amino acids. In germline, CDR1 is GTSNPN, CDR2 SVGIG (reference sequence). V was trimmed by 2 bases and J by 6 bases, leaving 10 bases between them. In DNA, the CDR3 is TGTGCCTGGAGTTCTGGGGAGTCCGGGGAGCTGTTTTTT. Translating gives CAWSSGESGELFF.

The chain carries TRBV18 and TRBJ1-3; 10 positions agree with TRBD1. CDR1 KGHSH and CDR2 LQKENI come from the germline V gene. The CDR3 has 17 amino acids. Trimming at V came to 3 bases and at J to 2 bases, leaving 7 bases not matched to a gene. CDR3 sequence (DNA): TGTGCCAGCTCACCGACAGGGGGCAGAGGTACTGGAAACACCATATATTTT. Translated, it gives CASSPTGGRGTGNTIYF.

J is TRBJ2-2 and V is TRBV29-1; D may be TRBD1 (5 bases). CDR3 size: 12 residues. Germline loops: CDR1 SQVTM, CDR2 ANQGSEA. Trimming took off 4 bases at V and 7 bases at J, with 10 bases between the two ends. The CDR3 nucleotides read TGCAGCGTTGGCCAGGGCGGCGGGGAGCTGTTTTTT. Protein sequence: CSVGQGGGELFF.

The DNA of the CDR3 is TGTGCCAGCAGCTTGGAGCAGGGGGGACACAATGAGCAGTTCTTC. Amino acids: CASSLEQGGHNEQFF. This sequence joins TRBV5-5 and TRBJ2-1; perhaps TRBD1 as D (7 bases). Germline CDR1 SGHKS, CDR2 YYEKEE (reference sequence). V lost 0 bases and J lost 5, with 12 bases in between. This CDR3 has 15 amino acids.

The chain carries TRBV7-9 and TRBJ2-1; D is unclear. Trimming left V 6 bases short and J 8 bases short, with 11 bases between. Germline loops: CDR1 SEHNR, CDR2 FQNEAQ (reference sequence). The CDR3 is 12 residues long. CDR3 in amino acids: CASSIAVDEQFF. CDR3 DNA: TGTGCCAGCAGTATAGCCGTCGATGAGCAGTTCTTC.

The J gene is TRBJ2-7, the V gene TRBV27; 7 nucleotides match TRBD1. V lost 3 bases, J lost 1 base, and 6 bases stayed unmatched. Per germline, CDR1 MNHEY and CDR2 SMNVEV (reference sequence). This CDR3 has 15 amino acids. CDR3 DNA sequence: TGTGCCAGCAGTTTCCGACAGGGTAGGTCCTACGAGCAGTACTTC. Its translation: CASSFRQGRSYEQYF.

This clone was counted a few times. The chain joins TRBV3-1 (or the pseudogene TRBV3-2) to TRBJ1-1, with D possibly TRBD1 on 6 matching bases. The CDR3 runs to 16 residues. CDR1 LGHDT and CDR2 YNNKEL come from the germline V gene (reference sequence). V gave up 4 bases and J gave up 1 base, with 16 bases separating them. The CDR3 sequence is CASSPSDHRANTEAFF. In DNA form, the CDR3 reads TGTGCCAGCAGCCCATCAGACCACAGGGCGAACACTGAAGCTTTCTTT.

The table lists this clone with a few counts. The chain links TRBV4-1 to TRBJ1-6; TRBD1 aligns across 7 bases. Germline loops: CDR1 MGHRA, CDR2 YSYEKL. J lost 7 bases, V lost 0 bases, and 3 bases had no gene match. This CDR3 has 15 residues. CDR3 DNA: TGCGCCAGCAGCCAAGAAGGGACAGCGAATTCACCCCTCCACTTT. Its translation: CASSQEGTANSPLHF.

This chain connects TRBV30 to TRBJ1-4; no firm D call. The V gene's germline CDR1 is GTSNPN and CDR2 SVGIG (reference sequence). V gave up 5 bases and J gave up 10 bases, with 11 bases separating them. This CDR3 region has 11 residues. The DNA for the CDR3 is TGTGCCTGGGGGGTCGGTGGAAAACTGTTTTTT. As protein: CAWGVGGKLFF.

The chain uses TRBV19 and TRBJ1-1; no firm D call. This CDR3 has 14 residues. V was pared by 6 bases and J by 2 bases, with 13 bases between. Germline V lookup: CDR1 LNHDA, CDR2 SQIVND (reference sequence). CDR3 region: CASSRGGPNTEAFF. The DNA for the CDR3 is TGTGCCAGTAGCCGAGGAGGGCCCAACACTGAAGCTTTCTTT.

The CDR3 sequence: CASSRGTEVTEAFF. The CDR3 DNA is TGTGCCAGCAGCCGTGGGACAGAAGTAACTGAAGCTTTCTTT. The J gene is TRBJ1-1, the V gene TRBV11-2; TRBD1 agrees at 7 bases. V trimming: 5 bases; J trimming: 5 bases; junction bases outside the gene matches: 8. The V gene's germline CDR1 is SGHAT and CDR2 FQNNGV. The CDR3 has 14 amino acids.

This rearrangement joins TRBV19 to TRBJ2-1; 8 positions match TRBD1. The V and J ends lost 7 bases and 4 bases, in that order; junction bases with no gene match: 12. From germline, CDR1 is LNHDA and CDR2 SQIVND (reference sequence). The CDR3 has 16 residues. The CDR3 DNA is TGTGCCAGTACCAGAACCGTCCAGGGGGCGTACAATGAGCAGTTCTTC. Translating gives CASTRTVQGAYNEQFF. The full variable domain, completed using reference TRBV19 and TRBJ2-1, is DGGITQSPKYLFRKEGQNVTLSCEQNLNHDAMYWYRQDPGQGLRLIYYSQIVNDFQKGDIAEGYSVSREKKESFPLTVTSAQKNPTAFYLCASTRTVQGAYNEQFFGPGTRLTVL.

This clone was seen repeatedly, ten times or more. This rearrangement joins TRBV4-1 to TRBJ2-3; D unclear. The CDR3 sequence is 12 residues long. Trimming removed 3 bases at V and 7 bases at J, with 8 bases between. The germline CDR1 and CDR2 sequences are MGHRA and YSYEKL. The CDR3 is CASSQSSYTQYF. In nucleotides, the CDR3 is TGCGCCAGCAGCCAGAGTAGTTATACGCAGTATTTT.

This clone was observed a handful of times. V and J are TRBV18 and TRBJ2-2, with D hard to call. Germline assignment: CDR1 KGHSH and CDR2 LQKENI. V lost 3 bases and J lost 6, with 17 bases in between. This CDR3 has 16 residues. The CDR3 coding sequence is TGTGCCAGCTCACCCCTCGCCGAGTGGGCTCCCGGGGAGCTGTTTTTT. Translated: CASSPLAEWAPGELFF.